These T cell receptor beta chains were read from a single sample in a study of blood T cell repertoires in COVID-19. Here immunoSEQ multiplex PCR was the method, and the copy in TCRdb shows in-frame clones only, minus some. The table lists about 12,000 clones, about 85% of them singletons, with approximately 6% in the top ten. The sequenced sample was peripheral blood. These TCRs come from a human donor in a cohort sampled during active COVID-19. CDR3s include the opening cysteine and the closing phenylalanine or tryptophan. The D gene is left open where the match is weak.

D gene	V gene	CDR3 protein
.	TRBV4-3	CASSQTGGGMANEKLFF
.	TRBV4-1	CASSQDVAGTYNEQFF
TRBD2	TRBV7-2	CASSFIREGNEQFF
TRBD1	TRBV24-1	CATQDRAYNEQFF
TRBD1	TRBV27	CASSSLSGQGVREQYF
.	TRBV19	CASKPHGDAGELFF
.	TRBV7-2	CASSLALALSYNEQFF
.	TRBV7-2	CASSLATVQANEKLFF
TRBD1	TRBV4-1	CASSHYRGSSYEQYF
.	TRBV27	CASSLEGSIGYTF
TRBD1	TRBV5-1	CASSQTGTGNQPQHF
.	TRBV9	CASSSQQGVRADTQYF
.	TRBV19	CASSIGGWNEKLFF
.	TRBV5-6	CANTSRYEQYF
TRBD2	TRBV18	CASSRGRDEQFF
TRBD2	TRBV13	CASSLQEREGRFF
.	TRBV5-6	CASTQSRDFYEQYF
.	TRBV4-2	CASSQVGGLSEKLFF
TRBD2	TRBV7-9	CASSPGLELNEQFF
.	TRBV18	CASSLTGTSTDTQYF
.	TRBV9	CASSVIGGEEKLFF
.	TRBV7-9	CASRATGTPSNEQFF
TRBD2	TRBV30	CAWSASGGADTQYF